This is a list of T cell receptor beta chains from one sample in a study of shared clonotypes between healthy human individuals. Data came from immunoSEQ multiplex PCR; TCRdb stores just in-frame clones and leaves some out. The table includes some 550,000 clones, more than 95% detected once. The material sequenced was naive CD4+ T cells sorted from blood. These receptors came from a woman younger than 45 in good health. CDR3s include the opening cysteine and the closing phenylalanine or tryptophan. D genes are given only for firm matches. Size is stated for part of the rows, as once, few or many counts, or as a class when the clone is expanded.

>TRBJ2-2|-|-|TRBV10-3
CAIRPSFTGELFF
TGTGCCATCAGGCCTTCTTTTACCGGGGAGCTGTTTTTT
>TRBJ1-1|-|-|TRBV28
CASTMGMNTEAFF
TGTGCCAGCACAATGGGAATGAACACTGAAGCTTTCTTT
>TRBJ1-4|-|-|TRBV7-2
CASSLALAGKREKLFF
TGTGCCAGCAGCTTAGCGCTGGCAGGGAAAAGAGAAAAACTGTTTTTT
>TRBJ1-5|-|-|TRBV19
CASTSSRGNQPQHF
TGTGCCAGTACCTCGTCAAGGGGAAATCAGCCCCAGCATTTT
>TRBJ2-2|-|TRBD2|TRBV5-1
CASSPGRAYTGELFF
TGCGCCAGCAGCCCCGGGAGGGCATACACCGGGGAGCTGTTTTTT
>TRBJ2-7|-|TRBD2|TRBV19
CASSLSLGPVAGGREQYF
TGTGCCAGTAGTCTTAGTCTGGGTCCTGTAGCGGGAGGCCGCGAGCAGTACTTC
>TRBJ2-1|-|-|TRBV5-4
CASSLAYGQTNEQFF
TGTGCCAGCAGCTTGGCGTACGGTCAGACCAATGAGCAGTTCTTC
>TRBJ2-7|-|-|TRBV30
CAWSVYYEQYF
TGTGCCTGGAGTGTGTACTACGAGCAGTACTTC
>TRBJ2-7|-|TRBD2|TRBV7-3
CASSPGPAGAYEQYF
TGTGCCAGCAGCCCGGGTCCCGCGGGAGCCTACGAGCAGTACTTC
>TRBJ1-2|-|-|TRBV28
CASTPGGTGNYGYTF
TGTGCCAGCACCCCCGGGGGGACGGGTAACTATGGCTACACCTTC
>TRBJ2-5|-|-|TRBV5-1
CASSPGTQYQETQYF
TGCGCCAGCAGCCCCGGGACACAGTACCAAGAGACCCAGTACTTC
>TRBJ1-1|-|-|TRBV28
CASSSPGRNTEAFF
TGTGCCAGCAGTTCGCCTGGGAGAAACACTGAAGCTTTCTTT
>TRBJ2-2|-|TRBD1|TRBV2
CASRAGGLNTGELFF
TGTGCCAGCAGGGCAGGGGGTCTGAACACCGGGGAGCTGTTTTTT
>TRBJ1-4|-|-|TRBV28
CASSFRPPGEKLFF
TGTGCCAGCAGTTTCCGGCCTCCTGGGGAAAAACTGTTTTTT
>TRBJ2-1|-|TRBD2|TRBV15
CATSSLAGATEQFF
TGTGCCACCAGCAGTCTAGCGGGAGCGACCGAGCAGTTCTTC
>TRBJ2-1|-|-|TRBV15
CATSRETPGRKQFF
TGTGCCACCAGCAGAGAGACCCCGGGCAGAAAGCAGTTCTTC
>TRBJ2-7|-|TRBD2|TRBV11-2
CASSFQASGASYEQYF
TGTGCCAGCAGCTTCCAGGCTAGCGGGGCCTCCTACGAGCAGTACTTC
>TRBJ1-1|-|-|TRBV29-1
CSVEDSLNTEAFF
TGCAGCGTGGAGGACAGCTTGAACACTGAAGCTTTCTTT
>TRBJ1-2|few|-|TRBV2
CASSAYGYTF
TGTGCCAGCAGTGCCTATGGCTACACCTTC
>TRBJ2-3|-|-|TRBV27
CASSSDFLHTDTQYF
TGTGCCAGCAGTTCAGACTTTTTACACACAGATACGCAGTATTTT
>TRBJ2-7|-|TRBD2|TRBV28
CASSGTSGSYEQYF
TGTGCCAGCAGCGGGACTAGCGGTTCCTACGAGCAGTACTTC
>TRBJ2-2|-|TRBD2|TRBV28
CASSSSGRWGELFF
TGTGCCAGCAGTTCAAGCGGGAGGTGGGGGGAGCTGTTTTTT
>TRBJ2-7|once|-|TRBV18
CASSQGELGEQYF
TGTGCCAGCTCGCAGGGTGAGTTGGGGGAGCAGTACTTC
>TRBJ2-1|-|TRBD2|TRBV5-1
CASSFRSGNNEQFF
TGCGCCAGCAGCTTCCGTAGCGGGAACAATGAGCAGTTCTTC
>TRBJ2-1|-|-|TRBV19
CASSMVPPPRASYNEQFF
TGTGCCAGTAGTATGGTCCCACCTCCTCGAGCGTCCTACAATGAGCAGTTCTTC
>TRBJ2-7|-|-|TRBV5-5
CASSVKGLGSYEQYF
TGTGCCAGCAGCGTGAAGGGGCTCGGGTCCTACGAGCAGTACTTC
>TRBJ1-2|-|-|TRBV6-1
CASSEGGALSYGYTF
TGTGCCAGCAGTGAAGGGGGGGCCCTGTCATATGGCTACACCTTC
>TRBJ2-5|once|-|TRBV7-9
CASSIPGTETQYF
TGTGCCAGCAGCATCCCAGGGACAGAGACCCAGTACTTC
>TRBJ1-1|-|-|TRBV10-2
CASGASENTEAFF
TGCGCCAGCGGGGCGAGCGAGAACACTGAAGCTTTCTTT
>TRBJ2-7|-|-|TRBV30
CAWSATGFPYEQYF
TGTGCCTGGAGTGCGACCGGGTTCCCCTACGAGCAGTACTTC
>TRBJ2-1|-|TRBD2|TRBV19
CASSLSGVSSYNEQFF
TGTGCCAGTAGTCTTAGCGGGGTCAGCTCCTACAATGAGCAGTTCTTC
>TRBJ2-7|-|-|TRBV18
CASSGQIYEQYF
TGTGCCAGCTCCGGACAAATCTACGAGCAGTACTTC
>TRBJ2-5|-|-|TRBV5-1
CASSQDQETQYF
TGCGCCAGCAGTCAGGATCAAGAGACCCAGTACTTC
>TRBJ2-1|-|-|TRBV13
CASSRESSSYNEQFF
TGTGCCAGCAGCCGGGAGTCCAGCTCCTACAATGAGCAGTTCTTC
>TRBJ1-1|-|-|TRBV28
CASPPYGDQNTEAFF
TGTGCCAGTCCCCCGTACGGGGACCAGAACACTGAAGCTTTCTTT
>TRBJ2-1|-|-|TRBV6-5
CASSYSRRNEQFF
TGTGCCAGCAGTTACTCGAGGAGAAATGAGCAGTTCTTC
>TRBJ2-1|-|-|TRBV19
CASAFPPSYNEQFF
TGTGCCAGTGCATTTCCCCCATCCTACAATGAGCAGTTCTTC
>TRBJ1-2|-|-|TRBV29-1
CSVGGIYGYTF
TGCAGCGTTGGGGGAATTTATGGCTACACCTTC
>TRBJ2-1|-|-|TRBV18
CASSPVGAGNEQFF
TGTGCCAGCTCACCAGTGGGGGCAGGGAATGAGCAGTTCTTC
>TRBJ2-3|-|TRBD1|TRBV19
CATGTGDTDTQYF
TGTGCCACCGGGACAGGGGACACAGATACGCAGTATTTT
>TRBJ2-7|-|TRBD1|TRBV5-1
CASSSSGTGDWEQYF
TGCGCCAGCAGCAGTTCCGGGACAGGGGATTGGGAGCAGTACTTC
>TRBJ1-3|-|-|TRBV18
CASSPARPNSGNTIYF
TGTGCCAGCTCACCGGCGCGACCCAACTCTGGAAACACCATATATTTT
>TRBJ2-6|-|-|TRBV28
CASSLPAFRYPGANVLTF
TGTGCCAGCAGTTTACCGGCTTTCCGCTATCCCGGGGCCAACGTCCTGACTTTC
>TRBJ2-1|-|-|TRBV4-2
CASSQDSAVVIGYNEQFF
TGTGCCAGCAGCCAAGATTCAGCGGTAGTAATCGGTTACAATGAGCAGTTCTTC
>TRBJ2-1|-|-|TRBV2
CASSEIAAGWGDEQFF
TGTGCCAGCAGTGAAATAGCCGCGGGCTGGGGGGATGAGCAGTTCTTC
>TRBJ2-2|once|TRBD1|TRBV28
CASQLGTEGTGELFF
TGTGCCAGCCAATTAGGGACAGAAGGGACCGGGGAGCTGTTTTTT
>TRBJ2-3|-|-|TRBV6-1
CASRAERGTQYF
TGTGCCAGCAGGGCCGAGAGGGGTACGCAGTATTTT
>TRBJ1-5|-|-|TRBV28
CASSLQVVQPQHF
TGTGCCAGCAGTTTACAAGTTGTTCAGCCCCAGCATTTT
>TRBJ2-5|-|-|TRBV6-1
CASSVLQETQYF
TGTGCCAGCAGTGTCCTCCAAGAGACCCAGTACTTC
>TRBJ2-5|once|TRBD1|TRBV4-2
CASSQMGQGTNPGQETQYF
TGTGCCAGCAGCCAAATGGGACAGGGAACCAACCCTGGCCAAGAGACCCAGTACTTC
>TRBJ2-1|once|-|TRBV11-2
CASSLGGNYNEQFF
TGTGCCAGCAGCTTAGGCGGGAACTACAATGAGCAGTTCTTC
>TRBJ2-7|-|-|TRBV29-1
CSVVSGKTYEQYF
TGCAGCGTTGTCTCAGGGAAAACCTACGAGCAGTACTTC
>TRBJ2-1|-|-|TRBV5-4
CASSLESSYNEQFF
TGTGCCAGCAGCTTAGAGAGCTCCTACAATGAGCAGTTCTTC
>TRBJ2-5|-|TRBD2|TRBV7-9
CASSPREVQYF
TGTGCCAGCAGCCCTCGGGAGGTCCAGTACTTC
>TRBJ2-7|-|TRBD2|TRBV7-9
CASSKTSGSSYEQYF
TGTGCCAGCAGCAAGACTAGCGGGAGCTCCTACGAGCAGTACTTC
>TRBJ2-2|-|TRBD2|TRBV14
CASSQDTTSGITGELFF
TGTGCCAGCAGCCAAGATACGACTAGCGGAATCACCGGGGAGCTGTTTTTT